This T cell receptor (beta chain) was obtained from a study of blood T cell repertoires in COVID-19. The CDR3 has 15 amino acids. Trimming removed 0 bases from V and 8 bases from J; junction bases left unmatched: 5. CDR1 is MNHNS and CDR2 is SASEGT in the germline V gene. Clones were read by immunoSEQ multiplex PCR, and TCRdb kept only the in-frame ones, dropping some. The sample holds 410,000 or so clones; just over 85% are singletons and the top ten take around 1.4%. The TCR was taken from a woman between 25 and 40 years old with active or convalescent COVID-19. The sample comprised peripheral blood. V gene TRBV6-1 combines with J gene TRBJ2-1; 9 bases align to TRBD2. In DNA, the CDR3 is TGTGCCAGCAGTGAAGCCGGGACTAGCCTCTATGAGCAGTTCTTC. It is translated as CASSEAGTSLYEQFF.